The 3 T cell receptor beta chains below come from one sample, sequenced in a study of CD8+ T cells in alopecia areata. Isolated RNA was reverse transcribed into cDNA used as the sequencing template. Some clones are missing from TCRdb's copy, which holds only in-frame ones; the method was immunoSEQ multiplex PCR. The sample lists some 99,000 clones; more than 55% were seen once. The treatment here: oral pan-JAK inhibitor, 5-10 mg twice daily. The material sequenced was CD8+ T cells sorted from blood, taken at week 4, from a patient treated with tofacitinib. Receptors were obtained from a human donor with alopecia areata.

The V and J genes are TRBV27 and TRBJ1-2, with D possibly TRBD1 on 6 matching bases. CDR1 and CDR2 from the germline V gene are MNHEY and SMNVEV (reference sequence). Trimming pared 0 bases from V and 8 bases from J, leaving 13 bases between. The CDR3 has 14 amino acids. CDR3 in DNA: TGTGCCAGCAGTTTATCGGACGGGGGCTGGGGCTACACCTTC. It yields the protein CASSLSDGGWGYTF.

The chain employs TRBV11-2 and TRBJ2-1; D unclear. CDR1 and CDR2 from the germline V gene are SGHAT and FQNNGV. The CDR3 sequence is 13 residues long. Trimming removed 4 bases at V and 9 bases at J, with 13 bases between. The CDR3 DNA follows: TGTGCCAGCAGCTCGGGTCTAGAGCCTGAGCAGTTCTTC. Translation: CASSSGLEPEQFF.

V usage is TRBV30 and J usage is TRBJ1-2; perhaps TRBD1 as D (5 bases). The V end was cut by 3 bases, the J end by 4 bases, with 15 bases between. The CDR3 length is 14 residues. Germline V gene lookup returns CDR1 GTSNPN and CDR2 SVGIG (reference sequence). The CDR3 DNA follows: TGTGCCTGGAGCTCCGAATGGGGGATCTATGGCTACACCTTC. It specifies CAWSSEWGIYGYTF. Full variable domain (remainder filled in from reference TRBV30 and TRBJ1-2): SQTIHQWPATLVQPVGSPLSLECTVEGTSNPNLYWYRQAAGRGLQLLFYSVGIGQISSEVPQNLSASRPQDRQFILSSKKLLLSDSGFYLCAWSSEWGIYGYTFGSGTRLTVV.